The next 13 T cell receptor beta chains were all read from a single sample in a study of beta chain features in type 1 diabetes. Expressed TCRB transcripts got sequenced, as all isolated RNA was reverse transcribed. The repertoire was sequenced with immunoSEQ multiplex PCR; TCRdb's copy has only in-frame clones and lacks some. The sample lists 900,000 or so clones, about 17% occurring once. The sample comprised naive CD4+ T cells from blood. The receptors come from a woman between 18 and 30 years old in good health.

This clone showed up many times. The CDR3 is CASSTTASFGNTIYF. Written as DNA, the CDR3 is TGTGCCAGCAGCACTACAGCTTCCTTTGGAAACACCATATATTTT. The chain combines TRBV5-4 with TRBJ1-3; D unresolved. Trimming took 4 bases from V and 3 from J, leaving 14 bases between them. The CDR3 covers 15 residues. Germline CDR1 reads SGHNT; CDR2 reads YYREEE (reference sequence).

The gene calls are TRBV14 and TRBJ2-7, with TRBD1 matching 7 bases. The trim removed 5 bases at V and 6 bases at J, leaving 4 bases unmatched. CDR1 and CDR2 (germline): SGHDN, FVKESK. The CDR3 spans 12 residues. CDR3 sequence reads: CASSLTGIEQYF. CDR3 nucleotide sequence: TGTGCCAGCAGCTTGACAGGGATCGAGCAGTACTTC.

The genes are TRBV14 and TRBJ1-1; D gene ambiguous. The germline gives CDR1 SGHDN, CDR2 FVKESK. The V end was cut by 1 base, the J end by 0 bases, with 24 bases between. The CDR3 is 20 amino acids. In DNA form, the CDR3 reads TGTGCCAGCAGCCAAGGACCATTTCGGGTTCCGAAGTCCCTGAACACTGAAGCTTTCTTT. This encodes CASSQGPFRVPKSLNTEAFF.

This clone has a handful of counts. V usage is TRBV5-4 and J usage is TRBJ2-1, with TRBD2 matching over 10 bases. This CDR3 region has 15 residues. From germline, CDR1 is SGHNT and CDR2 YYREEE (reference sequence). Germline trimming cut 1 base from V and 7 bases from J; bases unmatched to any gene: 5. The CDR3 sequence: CASSLSSGSRNEQFF. The CDR3 DNA reads TGTGCCAGCAGCTTGTCTAGCGGGAGTCGGAATGAGCAGTTCTTC.

This rearrangement joins TRBV28 to TRBJ2-3; D not certain. The CDR3 contains 13 residues. Trimming shortened V by 5 bases and J by 0 bases, and 6 bases separated the two germline ends. Germline V lookup: CDR1 MDHEN, CDR2 SYDVKM. CDR3: CASSTPSTDTQYF. The CDR3, as DNA: TGTGCCAGCAGTACACCCAGCACAGATACGCAGTATTTT. The full variable domain, its missing parts supplied by reference TRBV28 and TRBJ2-3, is DVKVTQSSRYLVKRTGEKVFLECVQDMDHENMFWYRQDPGLGLRLIYFSYDVKMKEKGDIPEGYSVSREKKERFSLILESASTNQTSMYLCASSTPSTDTQYFGPGTRLTVL.

This clone was counted a few times. The V gene is TRBV7-9, the J gene TRBJ1-1, with a tentative D call TRBD1 (5 bases). V was trimmed by 3 bases and J by 1 base, leaving 9 bases between them. The CDR3 has 14 amino acids. Germline CDR1 SEHNR, CDR2 FQNEAQ (reference sequence). CDR3: CASSFQGKNTEAFF. CDR3 sequence (DNA): TGTGCCAGCAGCTTTCAGGGAAAGAACACTGAAGCTTTCTTT.

This clone was found a few times. The V call is TRBV27, the J call TRBJ2-3; no firm D call. CDR1 MNHEY and CDR2 SMNVEV come from the germline V gene (reference sequence). The CDR3 sequence is 13 residues long. Deletions cut 4 bases from V and 1 base from J, with 6 bases between. CDR3 loop: CASSWRGTDTQYF. In nucleotides, the CDR3 is TGTGCCAGCAGTTGGAGAGGCACAGATACGCAGTATTTT.

This clone has only a few counts. The chain links TRBV4-3 to TRBJ2-2, with a possible D match to TRBD1 (5 bases). V was clipped by 1 base and J by 7 bases, with 16 bases between them. The CDR3 runs to 16 residues. The germline CDR1 and CDR2 sequences are LGHNA and YSLEER. The CDR3 spells CASSQGTTGVHGELFF. The CDR3 DNA follows: TGCGCCAGCAGCCAAGGAACAACAGGTGTCCACGGGGAGCTGTTTTTT.

The chain employs TRBV7-9 and TRBJ2-3; D gene uncertain. Deletions cut 1 base from V and 3 bases from J, with 14 bases between. There are 16 residues in the CDR3. The germline CDR1 and CDR2 sequences are SEHNR and FQNEAQ (reference sequence). CDR3 sequence (DNA): TGTGCCAGCAGCTTAGGAAGGCAGATTAGTACAGATACGCAGTATTTT. This codes for CASSLGRQISTDTQYF.

Only a few counts were recorded for this clone. Written as DNA, the CDR3 is TGTGCCAGCAGCCAAGACGGGATCCAGGGGAACACTGAAGCTTTCTTT. Translated, it gives CASSQDGIQGNTEAFF. The chain uses TRBV4-2 and TRBJ1-1, with D tentatively TRBD1 (5 bases). Germline CDR1 LGHNA, CDR2 YNFKEQ. V lost 0 bases, J lost 1 base, and 12 bases lay in between. The CDR3 loop spans 16 amino acids.

The rearrangement links TRBV19 to TRBJ2-6; D might be TRBD1 (6 bases). This CDR3 comprises 15 residues. V was trimmed by 7 bases and J by 0 bases, leaving 10 bases between them. Germline-derived CDR1 and CDR2 are LNHDA and SQIVND (reference sequence). Written as DNA, the CDR3 is TGTGCCAGTAAAGGACAGTCCTCTGGGGCCAACGTCCTGACTTTC. Its protein product is CASKGQSSGANVLTF.

This clone has more than one count but fewer than ten. The chain couples TRBV6-5 to TRBJ1-1; TRBD1 matches 7 bases. CDR1 is MNHEY and CDR2 is SVGAGI in the germline V gene. V shed 6 bases and J 4 bases; nucleotides not matched to a gene: 11. This CDR3 contains 15 residues. The DNA for the CDR3 is TGTGCCAGCAGAGGCCGGACAGGCGGCGGCACTGAAGCTTTCTTT. This codes for CASRGRTGGGTEAFF.

The DNA for the CDR3 is TGCGCCAGCAGTGACTGGACAGGAAATAATGAAAAACTGTTTTTT. This gives the protein CASSDWTGNNEKLFF. The chain has TRBV5-1 and TRBJ1-4, with 7 bases that match TRBD1. With 5 bases clipped from V and 4 bases from J, the junction kept 8 bases outside the gene matches. The CDR3 sequence is 15 residues long. In germline, CDR1 is SGHRS, CDR2 YFSETQ.